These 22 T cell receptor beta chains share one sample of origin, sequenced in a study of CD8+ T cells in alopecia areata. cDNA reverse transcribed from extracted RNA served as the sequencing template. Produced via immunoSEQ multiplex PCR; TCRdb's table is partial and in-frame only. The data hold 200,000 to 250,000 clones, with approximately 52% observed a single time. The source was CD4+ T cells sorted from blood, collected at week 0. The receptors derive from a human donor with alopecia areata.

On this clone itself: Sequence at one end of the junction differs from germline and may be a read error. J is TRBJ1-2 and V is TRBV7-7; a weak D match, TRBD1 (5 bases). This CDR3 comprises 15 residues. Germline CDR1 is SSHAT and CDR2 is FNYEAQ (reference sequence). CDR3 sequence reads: CASSLRRQGIYGYTF. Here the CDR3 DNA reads TGTGCTAGCAGCTTAAGGCGGCAGGGCATCTATGGCTACACCTTC.

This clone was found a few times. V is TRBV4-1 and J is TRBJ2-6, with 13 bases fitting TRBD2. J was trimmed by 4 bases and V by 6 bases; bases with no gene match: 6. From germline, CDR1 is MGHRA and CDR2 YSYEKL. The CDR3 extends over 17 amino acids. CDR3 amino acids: CASRQLAGGKGANVLTF. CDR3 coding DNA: TGCGCCAGCAGGCAACTAGCGGGAGGGAAAGGGGCCAACGTCCTGACTTTC.

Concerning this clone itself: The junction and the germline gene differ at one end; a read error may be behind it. CDR3 amino acids: CASSRSIDTQYF. In DNA form, the CDR3 reads TGTGCCAGCAGCCGGAGCATAGATACGCAGTATTTT. This chain joins TRBV7-9 and TRBJ2-3; D remains unclear. The CDR3 runs to 12 residues. CDR1 and CDR2 from the germline V gene are SEHNR and FQNEAQ (reference sequence).

Here the CDR3 DNA reads TGTGCCACCAGCAGAGTGAGGGGCGGTAACTATGGCTACACCTTC. Translation: CATSRVRGGNYGYTF. This chain connects TRBV15 to TRBJ1-2, with D possibly TRBD1 on 5 matching bases. The CDR3 length is 15 residues. Germline-derived CDR1 and CDR2 are LNHNV and YYDKDF (reference sequence). V lost 1 base and J lost 1, with 10 bases in between.

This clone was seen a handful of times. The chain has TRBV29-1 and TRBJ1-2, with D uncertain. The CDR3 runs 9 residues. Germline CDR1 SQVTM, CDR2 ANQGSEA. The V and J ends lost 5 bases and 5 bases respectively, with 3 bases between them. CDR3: CSVIYGYTF. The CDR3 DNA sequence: TGCAGCGTTATATATGGCTACACCTTC.

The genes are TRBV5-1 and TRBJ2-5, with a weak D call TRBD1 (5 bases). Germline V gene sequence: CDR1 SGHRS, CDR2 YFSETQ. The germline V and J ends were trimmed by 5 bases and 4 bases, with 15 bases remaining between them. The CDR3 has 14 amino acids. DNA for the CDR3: TGCGCCAGCAGTTCAGGGAAAGTGGGAGAGACCCAGTACTTC. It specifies CASSSGKVGETQYF.

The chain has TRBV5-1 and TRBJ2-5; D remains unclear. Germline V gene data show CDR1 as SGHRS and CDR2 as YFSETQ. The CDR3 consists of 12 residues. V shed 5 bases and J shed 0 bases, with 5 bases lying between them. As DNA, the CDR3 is TGCGCCAGCAGTGAGGACCAAGAGACCCAGTACTTC. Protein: CASSEDQETQYF.

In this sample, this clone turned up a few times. This CDR3 is CSVGRQGGTYNEQFF. DNA of the CDR3: TGCAGCGTTGGGAGGCAGGGGGGCACCTACAATGAGCAGTTCTTC. The chain has TRBV29-1 and TRBJ2-1; D is possibly TRBD1 (7 bases). V lost 4 bases and J lost 2, with 15 bases in between. The CDR3 is 15 residues long. Germline V gene lookup returns CDR1 SQVTM and CDR2 ANQGSEA.

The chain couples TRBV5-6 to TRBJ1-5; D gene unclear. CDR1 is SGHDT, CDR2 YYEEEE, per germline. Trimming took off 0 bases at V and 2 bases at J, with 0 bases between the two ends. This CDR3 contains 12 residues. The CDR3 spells CASSLGNQPQHF. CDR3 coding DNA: TGTGCCAGCAGCTTGGGCAATCAGCCCCAGCATTTT.

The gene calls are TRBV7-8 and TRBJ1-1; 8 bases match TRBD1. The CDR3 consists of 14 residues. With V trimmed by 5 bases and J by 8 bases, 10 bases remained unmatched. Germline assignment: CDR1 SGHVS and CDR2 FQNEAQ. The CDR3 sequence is CASSRRGQVGEAFF. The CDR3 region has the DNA TGTGCCAGCAGCCGGAGGGGACAGGTCGGGGAAGCTTTCTTT.

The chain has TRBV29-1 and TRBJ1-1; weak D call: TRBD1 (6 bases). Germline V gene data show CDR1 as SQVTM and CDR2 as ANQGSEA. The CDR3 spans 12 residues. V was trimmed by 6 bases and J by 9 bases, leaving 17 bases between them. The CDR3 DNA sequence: TGCAGCGTCCGGACAGAGACGACCCAAGCTTTCTTT. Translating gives CSVRTETTQAFF.

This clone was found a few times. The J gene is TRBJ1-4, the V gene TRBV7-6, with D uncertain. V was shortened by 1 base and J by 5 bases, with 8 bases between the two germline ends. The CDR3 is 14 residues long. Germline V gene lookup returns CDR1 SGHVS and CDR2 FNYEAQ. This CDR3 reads CASSLGGRNEKLFF. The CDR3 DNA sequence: TGTGCCAGCAGCTTAGGTGGACGCAATGAAAAACTGTTTTTT.

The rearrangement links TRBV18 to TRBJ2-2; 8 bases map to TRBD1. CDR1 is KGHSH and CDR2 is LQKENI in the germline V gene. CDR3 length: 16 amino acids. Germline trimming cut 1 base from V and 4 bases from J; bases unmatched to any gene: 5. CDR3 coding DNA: TGTGCCAGCTCACCACGCGGGACAGGAGGCACCGGGGAGCTGTTTTTT. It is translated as CASSPRGTGGTGELFF.

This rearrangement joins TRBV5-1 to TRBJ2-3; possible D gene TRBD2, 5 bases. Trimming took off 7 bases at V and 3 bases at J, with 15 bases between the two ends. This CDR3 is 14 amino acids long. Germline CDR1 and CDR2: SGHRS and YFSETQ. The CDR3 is CASAWRGPTDTQYF. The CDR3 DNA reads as TGCGCCAGCGCTTGGCGAGGGCCTACAGATACGCAGTATTTT.

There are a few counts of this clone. In nucleotides, the CDR3 is TGTGCCAGCAGTGGCAGACAGGGAATCTACGAGCAGTACTTC. Protein: CASSGRQGIYEQYF. The chain uses TRBV6-1 and TRBJ2-7; 7 nucleotides align to TRBD1. V shed 4 bases, J shed 3 bases, and the junction held 6 bases outside the gene matches. The V gene's germline CDR1 is MNHNS and CDR2 SASEGT. The CDR3 has 14 amino acids.

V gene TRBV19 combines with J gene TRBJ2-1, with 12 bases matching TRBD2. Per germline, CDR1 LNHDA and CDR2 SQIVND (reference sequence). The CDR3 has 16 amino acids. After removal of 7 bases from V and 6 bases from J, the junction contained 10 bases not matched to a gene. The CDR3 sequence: CASIPSGRAPFNEQFF. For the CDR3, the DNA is TGTGCCAGTATCCCTAGCGGGAGGGCCCCTTTCAATGAGCAGTTCTTC.

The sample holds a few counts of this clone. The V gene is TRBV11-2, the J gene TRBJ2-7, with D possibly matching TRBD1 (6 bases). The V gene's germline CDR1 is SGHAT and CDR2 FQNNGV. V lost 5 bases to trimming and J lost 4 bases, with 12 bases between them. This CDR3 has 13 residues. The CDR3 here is CASSNLQGYEQYF. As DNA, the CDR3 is TGTGCCAGCAGCAACTTACAGGGTTACGAGCAGTACTTC.

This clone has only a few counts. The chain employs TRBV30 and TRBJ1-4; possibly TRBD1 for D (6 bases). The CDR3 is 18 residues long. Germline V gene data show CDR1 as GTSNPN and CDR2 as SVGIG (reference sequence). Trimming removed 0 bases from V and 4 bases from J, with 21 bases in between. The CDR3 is CAWSVLPGGDYINEKLFF. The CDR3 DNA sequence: TGTGCCTGGAGTGTACTTCCGGGGGGCGATTACATTAATGAAAAACTGTTTTTT.

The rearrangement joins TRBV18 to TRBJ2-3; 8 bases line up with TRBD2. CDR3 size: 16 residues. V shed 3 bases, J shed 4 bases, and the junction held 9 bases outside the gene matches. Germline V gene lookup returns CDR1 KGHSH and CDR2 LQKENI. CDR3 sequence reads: CASSPAGSGIPDTQYF. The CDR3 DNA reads TGTGCCAGCTCACCCGCGGGTAGCGGGATCCCAGATACGCAGTATTTT.

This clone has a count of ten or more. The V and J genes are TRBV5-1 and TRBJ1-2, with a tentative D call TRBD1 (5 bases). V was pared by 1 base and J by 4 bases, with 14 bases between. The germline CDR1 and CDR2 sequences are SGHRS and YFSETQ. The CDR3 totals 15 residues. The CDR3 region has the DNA TGCGCCAGCAGCTTGAAGGCAGGGAGGGGCTATGGCTACACCTTC. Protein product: CASSLKAGRGYGYTF.

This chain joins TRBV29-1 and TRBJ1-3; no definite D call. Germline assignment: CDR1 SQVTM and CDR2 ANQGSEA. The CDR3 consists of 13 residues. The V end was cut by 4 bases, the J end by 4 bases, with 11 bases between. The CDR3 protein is CSVVYSAGNTIYF. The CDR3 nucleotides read TGCAGCGTTGTCTACAGTGCCGGAAACACCATATATTTT. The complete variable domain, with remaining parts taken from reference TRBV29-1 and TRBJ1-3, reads SAVISQKPSRDICQRGTSLTIQCQVDSQVTMMFWYRQQPGQSLTLIATANQGSEATYESGFVIDKFPISRPNLTFSTLTVSNMSPEDSSIYLCSVVYSAGNTIYFGEGSWLTVV.

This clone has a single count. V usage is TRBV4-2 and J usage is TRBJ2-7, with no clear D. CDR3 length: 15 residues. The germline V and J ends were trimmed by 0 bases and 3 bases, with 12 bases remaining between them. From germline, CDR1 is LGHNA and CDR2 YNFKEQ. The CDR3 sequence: CASSQDDRWNYEQYF. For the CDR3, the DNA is TGTGCCAGCAGCCAAGATGACCGCTGGAACTACGAGCAGTACTTC.